This T cell receptor beta chain was captured by sequencing in a study of tumor and adjacent non-tumor tissue in lung cancer. Whole-study context: Patients comprised about a dozen adenocarcinoma, 2 squamous cell carcinoma and 1 small cell lung cancer. Patients were aged about 30 to 76, 10 men and a handful of women, stage I to III. Broader study findings: TCR diversity was significantly greater in tumor than normal lung tissue. Higher tumor TCR diversity was associated with shorter survival.

A modified ARM-PCR protocol with three rounds of nested PCR amplified TCRbeta. TCRdb reprocessed the multiplex PCR reads via MiXCR and lists one record per CDR3 protein. The sample lists roughly 200,000 distinct CDR3 sequences; approximately 74% were seen once. This sample's RNA came from whole unsorted tissue. A word on this clonotype: What it binds is unknown. A read error is likely, as this CDR3 ends without the conserved phenylalanine or tryptophan.

This CDR3 comprises 12 residues. Germline loops: CDR1 SQVTM, CDR2 ANQGSEA. V gave up 5 bases and J gave up 1 base, with 6 bases separating them. Sequencing was carried out using lung tumor tissue. The TCR was taken from a man in his sixties with non-small cell lung cancer. The chain links TRBV29-1 to TRBJ1-3, with no clear D. In nucleotides, the CDR3 is TGCAGCGTTAGGCTATCTGGAAACACCATATATCAT. It specifies CSVRLSGNTIYH.